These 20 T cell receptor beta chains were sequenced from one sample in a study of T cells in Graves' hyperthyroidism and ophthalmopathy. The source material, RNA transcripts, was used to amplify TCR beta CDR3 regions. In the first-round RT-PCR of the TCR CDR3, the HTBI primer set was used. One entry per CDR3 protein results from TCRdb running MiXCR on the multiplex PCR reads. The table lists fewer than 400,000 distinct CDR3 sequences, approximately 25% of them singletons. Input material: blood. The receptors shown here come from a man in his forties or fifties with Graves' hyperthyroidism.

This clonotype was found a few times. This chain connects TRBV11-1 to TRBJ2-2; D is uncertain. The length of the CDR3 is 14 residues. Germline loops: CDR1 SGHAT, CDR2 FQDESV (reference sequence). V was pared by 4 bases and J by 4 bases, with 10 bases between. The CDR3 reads CASSSDGSTGELFF. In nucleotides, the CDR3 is TGTGCCAGCAGCTCGGACGGCTCCACCGGGGAGCTGTTTTTT.

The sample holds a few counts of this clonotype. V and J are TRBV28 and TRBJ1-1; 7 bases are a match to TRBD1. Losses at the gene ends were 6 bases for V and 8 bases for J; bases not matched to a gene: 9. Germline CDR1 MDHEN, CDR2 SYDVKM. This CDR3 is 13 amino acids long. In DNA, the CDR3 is TGTGCCAGCAGCTTAGAACCGGGACAGGAAGCTTTCTTT. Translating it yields CASSLEPGQEAFF.

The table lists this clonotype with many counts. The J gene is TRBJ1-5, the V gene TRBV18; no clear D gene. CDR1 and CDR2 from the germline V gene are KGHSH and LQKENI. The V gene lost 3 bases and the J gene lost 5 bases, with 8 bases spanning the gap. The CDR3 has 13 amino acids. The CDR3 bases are TGTGCCAGCTCACCTTATTCAGATCAGCCCCAGCATTTT. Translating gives CASSPYSDQPQHF. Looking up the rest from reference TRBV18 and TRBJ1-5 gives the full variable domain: NAGVMQNPRHLVRRRGQEARLRCSPMKGHSHVYWYRQLPEEGLKFMVYLQKENIIDESGMPKERFSAEFPKEGPSILRIQQVVRGDSAAYFCASSPYSDQPQHFGDGTRLSIL.

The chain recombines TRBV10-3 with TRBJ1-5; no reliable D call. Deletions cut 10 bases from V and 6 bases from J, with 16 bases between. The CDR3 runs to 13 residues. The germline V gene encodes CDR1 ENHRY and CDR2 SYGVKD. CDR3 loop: CATDGRNPQPQHF. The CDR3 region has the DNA TGTGCCACCGACGGCCGCAACCCTCAGCCCCAGCATTTT.

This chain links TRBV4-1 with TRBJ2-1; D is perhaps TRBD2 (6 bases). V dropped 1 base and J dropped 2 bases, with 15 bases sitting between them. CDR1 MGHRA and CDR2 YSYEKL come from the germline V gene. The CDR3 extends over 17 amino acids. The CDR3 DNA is TGCGCCAGCAGCCAAGGGGATTGGAGGGAGACCTACAATGAGCAGTTCTTC. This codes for CASSQGDWRETYNEQFF.

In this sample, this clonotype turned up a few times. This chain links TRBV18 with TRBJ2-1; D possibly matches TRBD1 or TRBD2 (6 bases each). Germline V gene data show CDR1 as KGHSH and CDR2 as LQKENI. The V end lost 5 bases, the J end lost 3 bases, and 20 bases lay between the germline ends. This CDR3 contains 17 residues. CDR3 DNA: TGTGCCAGCTCAGCATGGAGGGGGGCGTCTGTCTACAATGAGCAGTTCTTC. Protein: CASSAWRGASVYNEQFF.

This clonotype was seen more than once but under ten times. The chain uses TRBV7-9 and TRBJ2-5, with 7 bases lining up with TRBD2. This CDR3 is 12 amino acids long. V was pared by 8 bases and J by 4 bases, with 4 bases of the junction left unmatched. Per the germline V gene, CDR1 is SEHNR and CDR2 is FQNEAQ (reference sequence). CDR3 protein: CASGPGGETQYF. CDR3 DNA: TGTGCCAGCGGGCCGGGGGGAGAGACCCAGTACTTC.

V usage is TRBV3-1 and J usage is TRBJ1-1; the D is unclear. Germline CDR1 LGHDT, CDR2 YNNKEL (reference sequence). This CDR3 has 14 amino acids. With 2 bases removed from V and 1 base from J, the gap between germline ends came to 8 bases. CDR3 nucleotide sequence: TGTGCCAGCAGCCAAAATGACGGGAACACTGAAGCTTTCTTT. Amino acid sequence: CASSQNDGNTEAFF.

CDR3 coding DNA: TGTGCCACCAGTGATCTAAACCCACGGACAGGGGACACTGAAGCTTTCTTT. This encodes CATSDLNPRTGDTEAFF. The rearrangement uses TRBV24-1 and TRBJ1-1; 9 nucleotides agree with TRBD1. This CDR3 has 17 amino acids. CDR1 and CDR2 (germline): KGHDR, SFDVKD. The J segment lost 3 bases and the V segment lost 3 bases, leaving 10 bases of the junction unmatched.

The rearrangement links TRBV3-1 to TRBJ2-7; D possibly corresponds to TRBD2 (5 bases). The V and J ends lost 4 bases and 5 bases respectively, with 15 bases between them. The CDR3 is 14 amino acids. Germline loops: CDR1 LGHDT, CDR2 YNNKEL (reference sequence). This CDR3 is CASSRWGEVHEQYF. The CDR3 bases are TGTGCCAGCAGCCGATGGGGAGAGGTCCACGAGCAGTACTTC.

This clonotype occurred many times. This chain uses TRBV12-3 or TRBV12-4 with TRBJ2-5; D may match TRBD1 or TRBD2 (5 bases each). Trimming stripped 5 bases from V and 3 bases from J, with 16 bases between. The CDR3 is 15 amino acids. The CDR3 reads CASSSRPGLEETQYF. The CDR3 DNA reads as TGTGCCAGCAGTAGTCGACCGGGGCTGGAAGAGACCCAGTACTTC.

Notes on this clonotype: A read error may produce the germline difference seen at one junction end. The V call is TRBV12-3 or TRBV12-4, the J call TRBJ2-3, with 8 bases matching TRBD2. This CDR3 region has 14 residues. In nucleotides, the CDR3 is TGTGCCAGCAGTGTAGCGGGACGCACAGATATGCAGTATTTT. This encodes CASSVAGRTDMQYF.

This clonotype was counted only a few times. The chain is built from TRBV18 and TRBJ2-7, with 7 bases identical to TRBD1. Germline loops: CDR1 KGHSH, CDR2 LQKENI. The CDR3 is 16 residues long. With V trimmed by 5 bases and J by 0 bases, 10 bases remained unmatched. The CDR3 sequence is CASSATGEISSYEQYF. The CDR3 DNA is TGTGCCAGCTCAGCAACAGGGGAAATAAGCTCCTACGAGCAGTACTTC.

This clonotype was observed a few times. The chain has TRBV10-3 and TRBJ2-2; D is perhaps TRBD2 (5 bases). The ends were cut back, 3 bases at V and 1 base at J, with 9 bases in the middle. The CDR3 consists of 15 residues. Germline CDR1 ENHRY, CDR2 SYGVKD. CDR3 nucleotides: TGTGCCATCAGTGACAGCGGAATGAACACCGGGGAGCTGTTTTTT. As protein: CAISDSGMNTGELFF.

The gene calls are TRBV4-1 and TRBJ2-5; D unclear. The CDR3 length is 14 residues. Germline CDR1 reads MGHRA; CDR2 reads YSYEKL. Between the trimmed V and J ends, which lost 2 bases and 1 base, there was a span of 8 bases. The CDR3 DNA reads TGCGCCAGCAGCCAACTGACATTCCAAGAGACCCAGTACTTC. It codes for CASSQLTFQETQYF.

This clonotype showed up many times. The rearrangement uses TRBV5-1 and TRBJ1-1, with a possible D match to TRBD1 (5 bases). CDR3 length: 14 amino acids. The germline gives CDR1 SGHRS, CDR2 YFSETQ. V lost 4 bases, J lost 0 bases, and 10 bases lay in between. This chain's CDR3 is CASSPGTVNTEAFF. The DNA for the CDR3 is TGCGCCAGCAGCCCTGGGACGGTGAACACTGAAGCTTTCTTT.

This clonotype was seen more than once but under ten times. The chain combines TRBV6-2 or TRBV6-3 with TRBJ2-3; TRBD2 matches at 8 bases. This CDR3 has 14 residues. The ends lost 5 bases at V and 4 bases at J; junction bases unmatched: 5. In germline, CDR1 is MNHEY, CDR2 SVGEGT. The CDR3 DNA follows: TGTGCCAGCAGTGGGACTAGGACCGCAGATACGCAGTATTTT. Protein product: CASSGTRTADTQYF.

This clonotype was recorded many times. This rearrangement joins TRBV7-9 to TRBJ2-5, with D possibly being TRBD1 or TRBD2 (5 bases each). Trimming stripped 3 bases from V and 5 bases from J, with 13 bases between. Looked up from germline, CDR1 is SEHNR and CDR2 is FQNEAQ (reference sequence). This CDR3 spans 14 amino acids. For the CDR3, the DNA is TGTGCCAGCAGCTTTCGGGACGTGGGGGAGACCCAGTACTTC. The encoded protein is CASSFRDVGETQYF.

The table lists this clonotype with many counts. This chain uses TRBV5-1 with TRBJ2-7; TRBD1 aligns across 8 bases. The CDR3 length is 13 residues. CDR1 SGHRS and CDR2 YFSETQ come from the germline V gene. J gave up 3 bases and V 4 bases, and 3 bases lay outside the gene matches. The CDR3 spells CASSTTGGYEQYF. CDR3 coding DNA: TGCGCCAGCAGCACTACAGGGGGCTACGAGCAGTACTTC. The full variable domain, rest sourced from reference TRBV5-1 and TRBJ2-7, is KAGVTQTPRYLIKTRGQQVTLSCSPISGHRSVSWYQQTPGQGLQFLFEYFSETQRNKGNFPGRFSGRQFSNSRSEMNVSTLELGDSALYLCASSTTGGYEQYFGPGTRLTVT.

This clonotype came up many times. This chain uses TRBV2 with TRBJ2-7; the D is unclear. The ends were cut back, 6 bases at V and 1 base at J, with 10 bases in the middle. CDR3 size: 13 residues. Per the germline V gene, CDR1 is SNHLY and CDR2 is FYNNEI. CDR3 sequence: CASSPDISYEQYF. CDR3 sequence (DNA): TGTGCCAGCAGCCCAGACATTTCCTACGAGCAGTACTTC. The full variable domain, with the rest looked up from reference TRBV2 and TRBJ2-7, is EPEVTQTPSHQVTQMGQEVILRCVPISNHLYFYWYRQILGQKVEFLVSFYNNEISEKSEIFDDQFSVERPDGSNFTLKIRSTKLEDSAMYFCASSPDISYEQYFGPGTRLTVT.